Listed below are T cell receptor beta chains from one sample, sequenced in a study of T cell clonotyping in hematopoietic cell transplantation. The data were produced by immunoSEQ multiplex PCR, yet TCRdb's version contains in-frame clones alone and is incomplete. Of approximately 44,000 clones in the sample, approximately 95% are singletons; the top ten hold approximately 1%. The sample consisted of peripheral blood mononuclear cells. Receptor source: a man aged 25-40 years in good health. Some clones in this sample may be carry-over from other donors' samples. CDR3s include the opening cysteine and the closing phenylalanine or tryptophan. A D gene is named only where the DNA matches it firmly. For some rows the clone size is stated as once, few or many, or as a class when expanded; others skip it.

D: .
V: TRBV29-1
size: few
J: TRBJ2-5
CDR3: CSVEEETQYF
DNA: TGCAGCGTTGAAGAAGAGACCCAGTACTTC

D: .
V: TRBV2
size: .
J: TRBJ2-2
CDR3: CASSGGVALGGELFF
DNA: TGTGCCAGCAGTGGAGGGGTAGCCTTAGGCGGGGAGCTGTTTTTT

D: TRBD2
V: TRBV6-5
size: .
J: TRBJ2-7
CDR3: CASSAPGLAGREQYF
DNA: TGTGCCAGCAGTGCGCCGGGACTAGCGGGACGCGAGCAGTACTTC

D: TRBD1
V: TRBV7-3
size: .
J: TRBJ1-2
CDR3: CASSFGQGDGYTF
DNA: TGTGCCAGCAGCTTTGGACAGGGGGATGGCTACACCTTC

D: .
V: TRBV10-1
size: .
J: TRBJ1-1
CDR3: CASSDLIVPSPEAFF
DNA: TGCGCCAGCAGTGATCTGATCGTTCCAAGCCCTGAAGCTTTCTTT

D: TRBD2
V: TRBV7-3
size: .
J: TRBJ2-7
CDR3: CASSLELAGGRQYF
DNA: TGTGCCAGCAGCTTGGAGTTAGCGGGAGGCCGCCAGTACTTC

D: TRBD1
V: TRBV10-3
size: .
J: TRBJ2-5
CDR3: CAIAGTGGWETQYF
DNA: TGTGCCATCGCTGGGACAGGGGGTTGGGAGACCCAGTACTTC

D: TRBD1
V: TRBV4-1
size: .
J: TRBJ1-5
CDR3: CASSHQGASQPQHF
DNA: TGCGCCAGCAGCCACCAGGGGGCGAGTCAGCCCCAGCATTTT

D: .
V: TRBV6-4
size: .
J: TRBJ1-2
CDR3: CASSVETGSYGYTF
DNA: TGTGCCAGCAGCGTAGAAACAGGGTCGTATGGCTACACCTTC

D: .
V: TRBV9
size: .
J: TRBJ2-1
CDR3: CASSVNPSNEQFF
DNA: TGTGCCAGCAGCGTAAACCCCTCCAATGAGCAGTTCTTC

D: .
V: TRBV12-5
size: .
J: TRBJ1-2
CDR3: CASRSGRVVGYTF
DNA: TGTGCTAGTCGTTCGGGCAGGGTGGTTGGCTACACCTTC

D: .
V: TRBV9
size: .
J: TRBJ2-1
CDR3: CASSPAAASQFF
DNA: TGTGCCAGCAGCCCCGCCGCCGCGAGCCAGTTCTTC

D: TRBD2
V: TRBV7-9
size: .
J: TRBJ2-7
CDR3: CASSASWDGLAREQYF
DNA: TGTGCCAGCAGCGCCAGCTGGGATGGACTAGCAAGGGAGCAGTACTTC

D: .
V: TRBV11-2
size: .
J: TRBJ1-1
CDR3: CASTLNGQNTEAFF
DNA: TGTGCCAGCACACTGAACGGACAAAACACTGAAGCTTTCTTT

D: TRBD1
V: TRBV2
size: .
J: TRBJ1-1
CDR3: CASTLTDRGTSAFF
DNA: TGTGCCAGCACCCTGACCGACAGGGGAACTTCAGCTTTCTTT

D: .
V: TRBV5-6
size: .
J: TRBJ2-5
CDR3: CASSPGWGETQYF
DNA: TGTGCCAGCAGCCCGGGGTGGGGGGAGACCCAGTACTTC

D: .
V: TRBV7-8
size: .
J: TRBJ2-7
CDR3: CASSFGDYEQYF
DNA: TGTGCCAGCAGCTTTGGGGACTACGAGCAGTACTTC

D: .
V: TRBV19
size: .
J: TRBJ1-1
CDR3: CASIPRERNTEAFF
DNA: TGTGCCAGTATCCCCAGGGAACGGAACACTGAAGCTTTCTTT

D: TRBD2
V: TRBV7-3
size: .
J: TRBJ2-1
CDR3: CASSLSVGLGGHEQFF
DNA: TGTGCCAGCAGCTTGAGCGTGGGACTAGGCGGACATGAGCAGTTCTTC

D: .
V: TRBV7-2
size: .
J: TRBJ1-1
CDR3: CASRTSALDIYTEAFF
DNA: TGTGCCAGCAGAACGAGTGCCTTGGACATATACACTGAAGCTTTCTTT

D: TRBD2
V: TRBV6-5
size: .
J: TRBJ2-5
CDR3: CASSYDDSGETQYF
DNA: TGTGCCAGCAGTTACGACGATAGCGGGGAGACCCAGTACTTC

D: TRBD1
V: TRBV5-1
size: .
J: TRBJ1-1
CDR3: CASSWDRPDTEAFF
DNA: TGCGCCAGCAGCTGGGACAGGCCGGACACTGAAGCTTTCTTT

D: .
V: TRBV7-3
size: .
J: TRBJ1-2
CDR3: CASSSPRNYGYTF
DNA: TGTGCCAGCAGCTCCCCTAGGAACTATGGCTACACCTTC

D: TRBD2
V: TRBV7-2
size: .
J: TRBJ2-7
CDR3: CASSQGLAGGNEQYF
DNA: TGTGCCAGCAGCCAAGGACTAGCGGGAGGGAACGAGCAGTACTTC

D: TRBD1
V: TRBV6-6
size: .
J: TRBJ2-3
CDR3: CASSPRTGDTQYF
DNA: TGTGCCAGCAGTCCCCGGACAGGAGATACGCAGTATTTT

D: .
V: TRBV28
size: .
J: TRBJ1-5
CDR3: CASRTTGENQPQHF
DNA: TGTGCCAGCAGAACCACTGGAGAAAATCAGCCCCAGCATTTT

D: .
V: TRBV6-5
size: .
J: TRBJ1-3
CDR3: CASSYRWTVTGNTIYF
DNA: TGTGCCAGCAGTTACCGTTGGACAGTAACTGGAAACACCATATATTTT

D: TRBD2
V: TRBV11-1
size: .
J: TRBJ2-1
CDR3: CASSLGVLAGGAHEQFF
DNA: TGTGCCAGCAGCTTAGGGGTCCTAGCGGGAGGGGCACATGAGCAGTTCTTC

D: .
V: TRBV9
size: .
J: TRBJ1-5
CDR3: CASSPYSNQPQHF
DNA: TGTGCCAGCAGCCCCTATAGCAATCAGCCCCAGCATTTT

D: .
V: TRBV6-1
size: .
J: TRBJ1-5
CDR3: CASSETASNQPQHF
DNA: TGTGCCAGCAGTGAGACCGCTTCTAATCAGCCCCAGCATTTT

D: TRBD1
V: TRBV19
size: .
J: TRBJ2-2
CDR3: CASSIQGANTGELFF
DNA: TGTGCCAGTAGTATTCAGGGGGCGAACACCGGGGAGCTGTTTTTT

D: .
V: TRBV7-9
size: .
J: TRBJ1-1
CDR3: CASSLGQVIEAFF
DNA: TGTGCCAGCAGCTTAGGACAGGTTATTGAAGCTTTCTTT

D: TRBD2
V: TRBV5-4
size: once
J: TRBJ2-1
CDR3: CASSWAQLAPHEQFF
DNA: TGTGCCAGCAGCTGGGCCCAACTAGCGCCACATGAGCAGTTCTTC

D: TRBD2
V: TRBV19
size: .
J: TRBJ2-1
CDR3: CASSIGRGGMDEQFF
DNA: TGTGCCAGTAGTATAGGAAGGGGAGGGATGGATGAGCAGTTCTTC

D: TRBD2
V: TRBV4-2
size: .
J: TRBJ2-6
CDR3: CASSPGGTSGANVLTF
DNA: TGTGCCAGCAGCCCGGGGGGGACCTCGGGGGCCAACGTCCTGACTTTC

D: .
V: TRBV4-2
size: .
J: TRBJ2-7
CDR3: CASSQEVAAVYEQYF
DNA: TGTGCCAGCAGCCAAGAAGTAGCAGCTGTCTACGAGCAGTACTTC

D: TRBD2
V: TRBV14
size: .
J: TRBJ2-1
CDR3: CASSHLAGGGNEQFF
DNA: TGTGCCAGCAGCCACCTAGCGGGAGGGGGGAATGAGCAGTTCTTC

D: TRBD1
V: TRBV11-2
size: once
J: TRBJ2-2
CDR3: CASSYGTGRTGELFF
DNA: TGTGCCAGCAGCTATGGGACAGGGAGAACCGGGGAGCTGTTTTTT

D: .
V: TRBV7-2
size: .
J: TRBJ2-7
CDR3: CASSLDGFEQYF
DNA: TGTGCCAGCAGCTTAGATGGCTTTGAGCAGTACTTC

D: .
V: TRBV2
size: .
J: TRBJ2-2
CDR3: CASSAFITGELFF
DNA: TGTGCCAGCAGTGCGTTTATCACCGGGGAGCTGTTTTTT

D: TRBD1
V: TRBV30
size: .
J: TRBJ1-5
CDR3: CACGQGARQPQHF
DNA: TGTGCCTGCGGACAGGGGGCGCGTCAGCCCCAGCATTTT

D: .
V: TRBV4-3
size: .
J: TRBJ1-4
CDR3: CASSPKTVSEWEKLFF
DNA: TGCGCCAGCAGCCCAAAGACAGTTTCAGAGTGGGAAAAACTGTTTTTT

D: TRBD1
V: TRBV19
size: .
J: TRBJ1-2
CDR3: CASSRPGTGNGYTF
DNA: TGTGCCAGTAGTCGTCCCGGGACAGGGAATGGCTACACCTTC

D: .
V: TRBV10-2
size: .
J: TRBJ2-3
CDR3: CASIRQQEGTDTQYF
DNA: TGCGCCAGCATTCGACAGCAGGAGGGCACAGATACGCAGTATTTT

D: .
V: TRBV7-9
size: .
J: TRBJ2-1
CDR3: CASMDGMAPANEQFF
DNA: TGTGCCAGCATGGACGGTATGGCTCCAGCCAATGAGCAGTTCTTC

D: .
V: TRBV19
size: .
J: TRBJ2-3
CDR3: CASSIVTPSEGVTDTQYF
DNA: TGTGCCAGTAGTATAGTAACCCCTAGCGAGGGAGTCACAGATACGCAGTATTTT

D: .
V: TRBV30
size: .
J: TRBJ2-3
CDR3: CAWSVKGTDTQYF
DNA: TGTGCCTGGAGTGTAAAGGGGACAGATACGCAGTATTTT

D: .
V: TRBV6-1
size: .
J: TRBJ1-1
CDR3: CASSKQGESAEAFF
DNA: TGTGCCAGCAGCAAACAGGGTGAGTCCGCTGAAGCTTTCTTT

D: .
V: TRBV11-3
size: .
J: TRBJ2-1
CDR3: CASSPKYDNEQFF
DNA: TGTGCCAGCAGCCCTAAGTATGACAATGAGCAGTTCTTC

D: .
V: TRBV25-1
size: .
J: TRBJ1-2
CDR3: CASEEGGYTF
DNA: TGTGCCAGCGAAGAGGGGGGCTACACCTTC

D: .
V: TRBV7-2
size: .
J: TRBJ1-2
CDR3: CASSLIIWGKVNYGYTF
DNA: TGTGCCAGCAGCTTAATCATCTGGGGAAAAGTTAACTATGGCTACACCTTC

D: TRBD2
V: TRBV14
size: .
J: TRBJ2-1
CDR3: CASSSRGTNEQFF
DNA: TGTGCCAGCAGCTCGCGGGGGACCAATGAGCAGTTCTTC

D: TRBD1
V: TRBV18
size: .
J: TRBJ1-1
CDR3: CASSPDRVNWNTEAFF
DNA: TGTGCCAGCTCACCGGACAGGGTGAACTGGAACACTGAAGCTTTCTTT

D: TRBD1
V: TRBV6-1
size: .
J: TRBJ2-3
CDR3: CASSVGTGSTDTQYF
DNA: TGTGCCAGCAGCGTCGGGACAGGGAGCACAGATACGCAGTATTTT